Described below is a single TCR beta chain sequence and its context. As yet, its antigen is unknown. The data derive from a study of T cells expressing NK-cell markers. At the level of the study: The study drew TCR beta repertoires from sorted CD3+CD56+NKG2C+, CD3+CD56+NKG2C- and CD3+CD56-NKG2C+ T cells. Seven sequenced donors out of eight were HCMV-seropositive, one seronegative.

Per the germline V gene, CDR1 is LGHNA and CDR2 is YSLEER. The CDR3 sequence is 13 residues long. Study-wide findings and caveats: Dominant NKG2C+ clonotype frequencies of roughly 1.0-7.5% of CD8+ T cells were measured in over five donors. A few donors' CD3+CD56-NKG2C+ cells were dominated by the same clonotypes.

TCRdb re-called the 5' RACE reads; every CDR3 protein appears as one record, without DNA. This listing includes roughly 420,000 distinct CDR3 sequences. The sample consisted of blood T cells: a sorted CD56 or NKG2C T cell subset, CD4+ or CD8+ T cells, or bulk PBMC T cells (not recorded which). The source of this sequence is a woman aged 18 to 75 in good health. The chain joins TRBV4-3 to TRBJ1-6. The CDR3: CASSQGQNSPLHF.